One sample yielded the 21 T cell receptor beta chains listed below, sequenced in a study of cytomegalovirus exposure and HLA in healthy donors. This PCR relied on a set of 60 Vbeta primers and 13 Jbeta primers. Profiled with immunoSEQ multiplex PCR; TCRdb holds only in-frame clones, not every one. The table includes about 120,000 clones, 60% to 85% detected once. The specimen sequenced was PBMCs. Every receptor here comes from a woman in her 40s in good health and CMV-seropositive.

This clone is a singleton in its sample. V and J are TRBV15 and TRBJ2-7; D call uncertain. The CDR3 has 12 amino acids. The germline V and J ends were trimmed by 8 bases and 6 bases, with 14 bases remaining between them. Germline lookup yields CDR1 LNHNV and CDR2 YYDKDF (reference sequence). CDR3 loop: CATALEVGEQYF. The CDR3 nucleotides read TGTGCCACCGCGCTCGAGGTTGGCGAGCAGTACTTC.

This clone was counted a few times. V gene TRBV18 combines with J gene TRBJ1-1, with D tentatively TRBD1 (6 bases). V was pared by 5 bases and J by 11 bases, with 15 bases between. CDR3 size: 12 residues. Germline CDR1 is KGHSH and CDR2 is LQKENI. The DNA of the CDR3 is TGTGCCAGCTCAGCGGACAGTCAGGGGGCTTTCTTT. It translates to CASSADSQGAFF.

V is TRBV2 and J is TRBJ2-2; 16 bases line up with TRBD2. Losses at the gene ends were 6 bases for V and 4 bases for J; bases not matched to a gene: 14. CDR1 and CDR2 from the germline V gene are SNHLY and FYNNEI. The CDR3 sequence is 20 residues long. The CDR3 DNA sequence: TGTGCCAGCAGCCTAGGACCGGGACTAGCGGGAGGGCCGGGCACCGGGGAGCTGTTTTTT. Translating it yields CASSLGPGLAGGPGTGELFF.

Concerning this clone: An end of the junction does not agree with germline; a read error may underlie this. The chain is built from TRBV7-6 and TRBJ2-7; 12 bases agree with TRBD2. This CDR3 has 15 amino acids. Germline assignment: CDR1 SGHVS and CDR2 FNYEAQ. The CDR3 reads CASSQTSGSGYGQYF. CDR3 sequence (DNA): TGTGCCAGCAGCCAGACTAGCGGGAGCGGGTACGGGCAGTACTTC.

For the CDR3, the DNA is TGTGCCAGCAGCTTCACGGGAATTTTTGACACCGGGGAGCTGTTTTTT. This sequence encodes CASSFTGIFDTGELFF. The chain combines TRBV7-2 with TRBJ2-2; D may be TRBD2 (5 bases). Germline assignment: CDR1 SGHTA and CDR2 FQGNSA. The CDR3 covers 16 residues. Trimming took 3 bases from V and 3 from J, leaving 14 bases between them.

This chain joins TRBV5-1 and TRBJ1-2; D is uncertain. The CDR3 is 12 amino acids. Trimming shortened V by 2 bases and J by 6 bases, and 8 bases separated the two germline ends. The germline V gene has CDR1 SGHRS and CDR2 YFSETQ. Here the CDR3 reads CASSFDTNGYTF. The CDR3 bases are TGCGCCAGCAGCTTTGACACCAATGGCTACACCTTC.

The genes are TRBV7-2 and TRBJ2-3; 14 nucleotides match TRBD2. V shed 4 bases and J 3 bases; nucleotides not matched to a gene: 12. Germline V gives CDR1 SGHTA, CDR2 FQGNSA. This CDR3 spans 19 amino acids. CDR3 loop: CASSWSRGLAGDRTDTQYF. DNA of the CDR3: TGTGCCAGCAGCTGGAGCCGGGGACTAGCGGGAGATCGTACAGATACGCAGTATTTT.

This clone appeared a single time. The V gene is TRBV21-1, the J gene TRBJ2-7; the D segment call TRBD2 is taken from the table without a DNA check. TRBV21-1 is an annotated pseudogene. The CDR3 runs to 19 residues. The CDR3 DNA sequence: TGTGCCAGCAGCAAAATACATCACCCTAGTCTAATATCTCCCCTCGAGCAGTACTTC. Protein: CASSKIHHPSLISPLEQYF.

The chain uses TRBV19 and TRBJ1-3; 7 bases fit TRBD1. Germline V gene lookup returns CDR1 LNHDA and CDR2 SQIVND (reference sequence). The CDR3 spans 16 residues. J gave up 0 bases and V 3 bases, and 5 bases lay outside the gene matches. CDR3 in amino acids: CASSMARGDSGNTIYF. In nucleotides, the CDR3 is TGTGCCAGTAGTATGGCCAGGGGGGACTCTGGAAACACCATATATTTT.

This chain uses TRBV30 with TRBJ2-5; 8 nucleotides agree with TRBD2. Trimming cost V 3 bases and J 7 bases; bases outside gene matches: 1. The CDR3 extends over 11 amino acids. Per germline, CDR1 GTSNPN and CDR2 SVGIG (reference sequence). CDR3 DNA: TGTGCCTGGAGCGGGGGGGGGACCCAGTACTTC. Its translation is CAWSGGGTQYF.

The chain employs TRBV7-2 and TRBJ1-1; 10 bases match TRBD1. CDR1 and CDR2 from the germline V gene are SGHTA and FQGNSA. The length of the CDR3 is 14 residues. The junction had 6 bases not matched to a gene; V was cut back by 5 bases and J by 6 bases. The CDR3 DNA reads TGTGCCAGCAGCGTGGGACAGGGGACCCCTGAAGCTTTCTTT. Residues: CASSVGQGTPEAFF.

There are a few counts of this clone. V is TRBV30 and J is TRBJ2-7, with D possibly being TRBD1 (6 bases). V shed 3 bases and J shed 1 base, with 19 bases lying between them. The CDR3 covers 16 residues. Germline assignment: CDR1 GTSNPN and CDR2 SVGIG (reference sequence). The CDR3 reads CAWSDPEGHFSYEQYF. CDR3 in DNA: TGTGCCTGGAGCGACCCCGAGGGACACTTTTCCTACGAGCAGTACTTC.

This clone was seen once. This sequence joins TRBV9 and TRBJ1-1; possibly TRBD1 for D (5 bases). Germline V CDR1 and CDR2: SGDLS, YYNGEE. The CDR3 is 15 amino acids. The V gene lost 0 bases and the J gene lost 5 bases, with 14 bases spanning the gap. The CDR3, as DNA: TGTGCCAGCAGCGTAGATCCAGGAGGGGAAACTGAAGCTTTCTTT. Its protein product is CASSVDPGGETEAFF.

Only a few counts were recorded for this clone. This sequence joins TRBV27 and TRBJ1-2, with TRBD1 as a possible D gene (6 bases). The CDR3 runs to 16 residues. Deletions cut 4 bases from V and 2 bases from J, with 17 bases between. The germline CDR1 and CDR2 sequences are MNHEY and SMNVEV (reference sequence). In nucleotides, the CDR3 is TGTGCCAGCAGTTCTCTCACAGGGTACCAAAACTATGGCTACACCTTC. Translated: CASSSLTGYQNYGYTF.

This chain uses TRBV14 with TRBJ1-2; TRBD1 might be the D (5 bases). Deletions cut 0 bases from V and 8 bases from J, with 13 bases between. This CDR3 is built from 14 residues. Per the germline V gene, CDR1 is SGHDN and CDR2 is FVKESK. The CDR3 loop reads CASSQDGAGKGYTF. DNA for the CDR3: TGTGCCAGCAGCCAAGATGGGGCAGGGAAAGGCTACACCTTC.

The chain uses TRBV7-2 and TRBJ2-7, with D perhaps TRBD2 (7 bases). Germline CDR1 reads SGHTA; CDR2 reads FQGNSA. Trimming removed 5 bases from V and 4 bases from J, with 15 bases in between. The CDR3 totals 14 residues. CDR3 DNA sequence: TGTGCCAGCAGCACTAGGGGGGGGAGGTACGAGCAGTACTTC. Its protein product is CASSTRGGRYEQYF. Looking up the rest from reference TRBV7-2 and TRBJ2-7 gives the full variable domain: GAGVSQSPSNKVTEKGKDVELRCDPISGHTALYWYRQSLGQGLEFLIYFQGNSAPDKSGLPSDRFSAERTGGSVSTLTIQRTQQEDSAVYLCASSTRGGRYEQYFGPGTRLTVT.

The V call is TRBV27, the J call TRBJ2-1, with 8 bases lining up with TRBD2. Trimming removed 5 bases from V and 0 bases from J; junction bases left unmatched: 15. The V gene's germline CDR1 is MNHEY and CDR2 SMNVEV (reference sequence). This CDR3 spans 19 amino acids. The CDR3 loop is CASSAEVAGLSNSYNEQFF. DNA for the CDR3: TGTGCCAGCAGTGCCGAAGTAGCGGGACTCTCGAACTCCTACAATGAGCAGTTCTTC.

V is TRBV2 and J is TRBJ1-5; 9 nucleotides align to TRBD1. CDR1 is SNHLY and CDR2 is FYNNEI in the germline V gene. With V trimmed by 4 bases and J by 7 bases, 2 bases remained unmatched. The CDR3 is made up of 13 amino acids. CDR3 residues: CASSGQGDQPQHF. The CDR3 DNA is TGTGCCAGCAGTGGACAGGGGGACCAGCCCCAGCATTTT. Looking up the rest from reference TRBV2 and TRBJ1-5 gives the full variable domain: EPEVTQTPSHQVTQMGQEVILRCVPISNHLYFYWYRQILGQKVEFLVSFYNNEISEKSEIFDDQFSVERPDGSNFTLKIRSTKLEDSAMYFCASSGQGDQPQHFGDGTRLSIL.

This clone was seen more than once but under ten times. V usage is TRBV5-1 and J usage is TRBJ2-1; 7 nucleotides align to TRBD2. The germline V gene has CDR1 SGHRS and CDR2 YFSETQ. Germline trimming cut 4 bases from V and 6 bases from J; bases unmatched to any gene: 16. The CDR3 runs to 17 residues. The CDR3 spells CASSSSFTGEGINEQFF. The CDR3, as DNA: TGCGCCAGCAGCAGCTCCTTCACGGGGGAGGGTATCAATGAGCAGTTCTTC.

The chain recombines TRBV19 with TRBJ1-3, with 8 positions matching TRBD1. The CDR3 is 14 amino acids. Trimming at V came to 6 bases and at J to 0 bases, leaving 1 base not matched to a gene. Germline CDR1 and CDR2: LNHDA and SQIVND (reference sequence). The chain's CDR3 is CASRGQGSGNTIYF. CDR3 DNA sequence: TGTGCCAGTAGAGGACAGGGCTCTGGAAACACCATATATTTT.

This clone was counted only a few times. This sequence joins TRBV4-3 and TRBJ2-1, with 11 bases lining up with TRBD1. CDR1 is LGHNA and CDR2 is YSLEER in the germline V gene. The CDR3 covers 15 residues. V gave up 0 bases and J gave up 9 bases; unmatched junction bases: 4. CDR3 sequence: CASSQERTGGLEQFF. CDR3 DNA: TGCGCCAGCAGCCAAGAGAGGACAGGGGGCCTTGAGCAGTTCTTC.